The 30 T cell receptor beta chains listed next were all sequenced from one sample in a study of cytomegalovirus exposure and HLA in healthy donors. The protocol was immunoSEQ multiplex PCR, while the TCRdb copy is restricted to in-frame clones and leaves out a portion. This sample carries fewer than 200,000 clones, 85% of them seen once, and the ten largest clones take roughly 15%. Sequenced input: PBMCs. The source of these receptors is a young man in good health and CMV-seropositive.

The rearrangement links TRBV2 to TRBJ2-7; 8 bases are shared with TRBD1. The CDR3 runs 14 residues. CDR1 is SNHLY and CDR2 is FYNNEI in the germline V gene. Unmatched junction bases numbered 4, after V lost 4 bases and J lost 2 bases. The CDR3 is CASSGTGRPYEQYF. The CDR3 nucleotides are TGTGCCAGCAGTGGGACAGGGCGGCCCTACGAGCAGTACTTC.

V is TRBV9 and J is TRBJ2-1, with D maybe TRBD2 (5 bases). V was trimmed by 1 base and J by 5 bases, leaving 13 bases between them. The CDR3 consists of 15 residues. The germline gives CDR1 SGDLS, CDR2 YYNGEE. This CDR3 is CASSVSAGGDNEQFF. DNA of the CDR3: TGTGCCAGCAGCGTATCGGCGGGCGGAGACAATGAGCAGTTCTTC.

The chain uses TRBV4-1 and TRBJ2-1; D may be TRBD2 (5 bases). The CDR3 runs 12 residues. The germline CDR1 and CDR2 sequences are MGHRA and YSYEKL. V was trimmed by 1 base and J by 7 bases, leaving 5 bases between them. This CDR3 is CASSQGGNEQFF. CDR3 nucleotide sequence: TGCGCCAGCAGCCAAGGAGGGAATGAGCAGTTCTTC.

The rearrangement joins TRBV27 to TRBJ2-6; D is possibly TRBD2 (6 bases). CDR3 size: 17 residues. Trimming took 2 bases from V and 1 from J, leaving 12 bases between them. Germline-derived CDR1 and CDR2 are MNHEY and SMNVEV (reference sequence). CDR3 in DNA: TGTGCCAGCAGTTTAAGGTGGAGGGGATCTGGGGCCAACGTCCTGACTTTC. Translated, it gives CASSLRWRGSGANVLTF.

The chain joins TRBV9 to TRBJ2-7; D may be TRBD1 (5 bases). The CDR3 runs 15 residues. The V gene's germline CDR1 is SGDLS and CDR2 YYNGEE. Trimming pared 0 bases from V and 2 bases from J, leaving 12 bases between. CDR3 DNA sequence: TGTGCCAGCAGCGTAGGGGGCAGTGCCACCTACGAGCAGTACTTC. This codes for CASSVGGSATYEQYF.

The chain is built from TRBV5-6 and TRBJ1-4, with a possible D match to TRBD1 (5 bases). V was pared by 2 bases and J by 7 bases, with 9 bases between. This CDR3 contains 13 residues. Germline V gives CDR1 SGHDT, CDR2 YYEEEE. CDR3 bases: TGTGCCAGCAGCTTCGGAGGGGCTGAAAAACTGTTTTTT. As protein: CASSFGGAEKLFF.

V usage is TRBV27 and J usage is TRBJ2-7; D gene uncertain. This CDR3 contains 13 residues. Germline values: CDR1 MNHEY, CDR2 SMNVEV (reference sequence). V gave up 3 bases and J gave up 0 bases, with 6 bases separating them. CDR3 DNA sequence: TGTGCCAGCAGTTTGGCACGCTCCTACGAGCAGTACTTC. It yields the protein CASSLARSYEQYF.

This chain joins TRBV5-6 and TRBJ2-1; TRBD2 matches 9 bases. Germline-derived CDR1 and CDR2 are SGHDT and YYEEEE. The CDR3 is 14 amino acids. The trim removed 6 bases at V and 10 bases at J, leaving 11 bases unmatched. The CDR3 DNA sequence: TGTGCCAGCAATTATGGCGGGAGGGCCGGGGAGCAGTTCTTC. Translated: CASNYGGRAGEQFF. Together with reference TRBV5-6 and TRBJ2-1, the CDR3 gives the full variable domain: DAGVTQSPTHLIKTRGQQVTLRCSPKSGHDTVSWYQQALGQGPQFIFQYYEEEERQRGNFPDRFSGHQFPNYSSELNVNALLLGDSALYLCASNYGGRAGEQFFGPGTRLTVL.

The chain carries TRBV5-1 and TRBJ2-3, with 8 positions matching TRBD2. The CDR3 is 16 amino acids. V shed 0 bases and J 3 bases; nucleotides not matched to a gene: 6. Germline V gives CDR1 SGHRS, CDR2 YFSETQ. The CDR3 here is CASSLVGSGETDTQYF. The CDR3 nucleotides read TGCGCCAGCAGCTTGGTGGGTAGCGGGGAAACAGATACGCAGTATTTT.

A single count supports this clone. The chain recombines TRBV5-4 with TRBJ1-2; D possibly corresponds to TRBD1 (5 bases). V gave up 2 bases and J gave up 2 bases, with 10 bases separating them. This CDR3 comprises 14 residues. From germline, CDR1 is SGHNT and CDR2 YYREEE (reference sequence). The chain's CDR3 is CASSLGQGNYGYTF. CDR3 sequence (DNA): TGTGCCAGCAGCTTAGGCCAGGGAAACTATGGCTACACCTTC.

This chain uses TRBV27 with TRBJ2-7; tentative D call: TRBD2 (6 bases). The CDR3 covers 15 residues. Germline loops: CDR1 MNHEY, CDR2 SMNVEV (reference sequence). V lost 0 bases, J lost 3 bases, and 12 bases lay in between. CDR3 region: CASSLSDGSYYEQYF. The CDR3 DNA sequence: TGTGCCAGCAGTTTATCGGACGGGAGTTACTACGAGCAGTACTTC.

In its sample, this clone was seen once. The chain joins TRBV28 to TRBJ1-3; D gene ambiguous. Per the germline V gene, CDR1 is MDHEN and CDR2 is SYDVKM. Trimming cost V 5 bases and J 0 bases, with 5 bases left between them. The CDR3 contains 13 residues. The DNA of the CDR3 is TGTGCCAGCAGTGATAGCTCTGGAAACACCATATATTTT. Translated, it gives CASSDSSGNTIYF.

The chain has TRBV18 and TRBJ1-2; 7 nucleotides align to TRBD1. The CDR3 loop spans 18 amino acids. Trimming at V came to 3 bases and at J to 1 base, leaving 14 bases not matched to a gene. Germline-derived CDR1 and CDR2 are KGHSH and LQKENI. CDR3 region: CASSPSGGGELFNYGYTF. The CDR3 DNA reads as TGTGCCAGCTCACCGTCAGGAGGGGGCGAACTTTTTAACTATGGCTACACCTTC. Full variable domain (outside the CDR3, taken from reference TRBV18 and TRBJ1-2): NAGVMQNPRHLVRRRGQEARLRCSPMKGHSHVYWYRQLPEEGLKFMVYLQKENIIDESGMPKERFSAEFPKEGPSILRIQQVVRGDSAAYFCASSPSGGGELFNYGYTFGSGTRLTVV.

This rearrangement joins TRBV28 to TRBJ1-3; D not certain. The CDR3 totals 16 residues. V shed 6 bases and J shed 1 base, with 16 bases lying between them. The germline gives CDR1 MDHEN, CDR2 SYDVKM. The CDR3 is CASSTQQSSSGNTIYF. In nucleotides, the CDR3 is TGTGCCAGCAGCACCCAACAGTCCTCTTCTGGAAACACCATATATTTT.

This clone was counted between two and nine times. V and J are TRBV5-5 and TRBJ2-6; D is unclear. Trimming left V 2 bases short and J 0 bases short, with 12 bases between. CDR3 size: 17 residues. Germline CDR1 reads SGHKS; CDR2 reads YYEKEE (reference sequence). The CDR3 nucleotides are TGTGCCAGCAGCTTCGGAAGCGTAAACTCTGGGGCCAACGTCCTGACTTTC. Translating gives CASSFGSVNSGANVLTF.

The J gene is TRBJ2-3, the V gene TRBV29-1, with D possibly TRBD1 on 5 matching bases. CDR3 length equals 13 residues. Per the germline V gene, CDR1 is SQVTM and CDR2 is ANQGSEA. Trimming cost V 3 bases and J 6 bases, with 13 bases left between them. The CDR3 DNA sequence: TGCAGCGTTGAGGCTGGGGCAGGGGATACGCAGTATTTT. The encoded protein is CSVEAGAGDTQYF.

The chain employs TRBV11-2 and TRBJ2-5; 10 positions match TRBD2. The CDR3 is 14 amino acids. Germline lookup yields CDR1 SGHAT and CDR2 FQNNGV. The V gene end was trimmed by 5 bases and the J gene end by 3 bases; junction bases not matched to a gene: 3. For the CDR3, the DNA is TGTGCCAGCAGCCGTACTAGCGGGAAAGAGACCCAGTACTTC. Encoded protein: CASSRTSGKETQYF.

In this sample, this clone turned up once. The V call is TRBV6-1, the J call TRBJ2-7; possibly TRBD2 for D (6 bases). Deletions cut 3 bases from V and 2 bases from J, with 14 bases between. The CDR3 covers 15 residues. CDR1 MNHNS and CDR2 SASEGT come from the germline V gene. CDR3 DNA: TGTGCCAGCAGTGATCCGGCGGGAACAACCTACGAGCAGTACTTC. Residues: CASSDPAGTTYEQYF.

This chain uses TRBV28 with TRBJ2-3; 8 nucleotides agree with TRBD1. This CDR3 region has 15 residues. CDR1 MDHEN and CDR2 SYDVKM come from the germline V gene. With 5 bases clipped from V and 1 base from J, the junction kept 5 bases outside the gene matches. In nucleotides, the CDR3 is TGTGCCAGCAGTCTCCGGGGACAGGGCACAGATACGCAGTATTTT. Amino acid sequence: CASSLRGQGTDTQYF.

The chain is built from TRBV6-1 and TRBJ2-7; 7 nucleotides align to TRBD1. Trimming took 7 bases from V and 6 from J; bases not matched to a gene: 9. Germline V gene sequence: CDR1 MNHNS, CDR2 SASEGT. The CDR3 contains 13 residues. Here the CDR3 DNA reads TGTGCCAGCACCGACAGGGTGCAGGCCGAGCAGTACTTC. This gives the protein CASTDRVQAEQYF.

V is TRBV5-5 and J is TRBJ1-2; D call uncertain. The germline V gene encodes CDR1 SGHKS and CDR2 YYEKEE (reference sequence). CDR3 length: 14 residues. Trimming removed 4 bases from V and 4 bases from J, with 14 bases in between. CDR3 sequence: CASSADGGFYGYTF. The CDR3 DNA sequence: TGTGCCAGCAGCGCGGACGGAGGATTCTATGGCTACACCTTC. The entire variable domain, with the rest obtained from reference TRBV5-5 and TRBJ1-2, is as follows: DAGVTQSPTHLIKTRGQQVTLRCSPISGHKSVSWYQQVLGQGPQFIFQYYEKEERGRGNFPDRFSARQFPNYSSELNVNALLLGDSALYLCASSADGGFYGYTFGSGTRLTVV.

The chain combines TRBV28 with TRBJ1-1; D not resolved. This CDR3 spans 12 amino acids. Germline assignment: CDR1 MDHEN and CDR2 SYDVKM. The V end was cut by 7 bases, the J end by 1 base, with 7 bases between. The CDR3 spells CASTLGNTEAFF. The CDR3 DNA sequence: TGTGCCAGCACACTAGGGAACACTGAAGCTTTCTTT.

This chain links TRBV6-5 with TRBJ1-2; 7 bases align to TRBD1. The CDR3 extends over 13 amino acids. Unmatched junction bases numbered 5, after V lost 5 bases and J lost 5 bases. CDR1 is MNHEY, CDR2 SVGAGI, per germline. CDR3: CASSPRDRYGYTF. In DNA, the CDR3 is TGTGCCAGCAGTCCTCGGGACAGATATGGCTACACCTTC.

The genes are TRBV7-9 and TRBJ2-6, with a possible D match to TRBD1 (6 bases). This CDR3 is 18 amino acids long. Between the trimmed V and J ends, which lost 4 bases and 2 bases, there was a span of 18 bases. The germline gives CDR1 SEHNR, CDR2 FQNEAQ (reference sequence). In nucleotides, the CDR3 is TGTGCCAGCAGCTCCAACAGGGAATTGCGAACTGGGGCCAACGTCCTGACTTTC. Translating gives CASSSNRELRTGANVLTF. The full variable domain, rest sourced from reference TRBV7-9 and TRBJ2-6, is DTGVSQNPRHKITKRGQNVTFRCDPISEHNRLYWYRQTLGQGPEFLTYFQNEAQLEKSRLLSDRFSAERPKGSFSTLEIQRTEQGDSAMYLCASSSNRELRTGANVLTFGAGSRLTVL.

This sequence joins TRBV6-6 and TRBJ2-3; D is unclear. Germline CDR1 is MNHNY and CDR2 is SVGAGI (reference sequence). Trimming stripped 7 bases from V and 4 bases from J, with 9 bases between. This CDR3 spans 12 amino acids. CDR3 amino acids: CASNVGPDTQYF. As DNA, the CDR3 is TGTGCCAGCAATGTGGGCCCAGATACGCAGTATTTT.

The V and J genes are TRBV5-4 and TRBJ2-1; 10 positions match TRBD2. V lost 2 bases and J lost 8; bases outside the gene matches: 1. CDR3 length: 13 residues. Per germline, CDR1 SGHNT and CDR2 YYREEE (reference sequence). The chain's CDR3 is CASSFGTSDEQFF. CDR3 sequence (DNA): TGTGCCAGCAGCTTTGGGACTAGCGATGAGCAGTTCTTC.

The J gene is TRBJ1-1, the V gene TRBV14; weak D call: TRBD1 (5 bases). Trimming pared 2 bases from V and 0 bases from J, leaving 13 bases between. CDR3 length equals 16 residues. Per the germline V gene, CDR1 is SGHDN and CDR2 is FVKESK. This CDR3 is CASSQWGDGLNTEAFF. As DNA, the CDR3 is TGTGCCAGCAGCCAATGGGGGGACGGACTGAACACTGAAGCTTTCTTT.

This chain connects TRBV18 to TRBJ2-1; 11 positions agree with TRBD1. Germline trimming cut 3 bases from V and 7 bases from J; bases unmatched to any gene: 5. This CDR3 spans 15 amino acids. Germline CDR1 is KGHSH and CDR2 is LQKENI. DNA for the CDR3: TGTGCCAGCTCACCGCCGGGACAGGGGGGGAATGAGCAGTTCTTC. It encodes CASSPPGQGGNEQFF.

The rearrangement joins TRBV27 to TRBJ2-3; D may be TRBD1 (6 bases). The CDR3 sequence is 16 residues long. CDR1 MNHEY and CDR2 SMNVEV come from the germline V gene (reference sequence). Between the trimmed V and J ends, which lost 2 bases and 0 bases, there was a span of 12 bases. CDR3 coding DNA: TGTGCCAGCAGTTTAAGTCGGACAGCAAGCACAGATACGCAGTATTTT. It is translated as CASSLSRTASTDTQYF.

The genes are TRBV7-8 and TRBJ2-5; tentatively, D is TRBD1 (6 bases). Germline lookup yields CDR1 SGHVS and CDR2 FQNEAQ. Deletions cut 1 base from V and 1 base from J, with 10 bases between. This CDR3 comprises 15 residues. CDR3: CASSLVNRVQETQYF. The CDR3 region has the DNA TGTGCCAGCAGCTTAGTCAACAGGGTCCAAGAGACCCAGTACTTC.